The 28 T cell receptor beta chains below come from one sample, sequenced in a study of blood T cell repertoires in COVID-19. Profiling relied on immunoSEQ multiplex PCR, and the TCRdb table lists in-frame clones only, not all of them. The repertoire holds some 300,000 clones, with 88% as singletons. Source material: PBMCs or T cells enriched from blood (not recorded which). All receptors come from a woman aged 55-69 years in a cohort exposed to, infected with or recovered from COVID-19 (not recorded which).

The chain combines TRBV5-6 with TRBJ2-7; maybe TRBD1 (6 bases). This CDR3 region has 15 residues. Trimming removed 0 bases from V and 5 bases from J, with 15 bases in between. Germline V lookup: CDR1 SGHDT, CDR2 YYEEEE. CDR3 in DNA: TGTGCCAGCAGCTTGGTAGGGCAGGGGCTCCACGAGCAGTACTTC. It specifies CASSLVGQGLHEQYF.

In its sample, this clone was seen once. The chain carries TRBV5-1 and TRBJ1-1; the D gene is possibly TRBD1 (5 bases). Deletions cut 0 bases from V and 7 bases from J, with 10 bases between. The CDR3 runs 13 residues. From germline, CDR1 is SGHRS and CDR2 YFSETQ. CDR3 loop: CASSLAWGGEAFF. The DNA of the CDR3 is TGCGCCAGCAGCTTGGCCTGGGGGGGTGAAGCTTTCTTT.

The DNA of the CDR3 is TGTGCCAGCAGACCCGGACAGGTCAGCTCCTACGAGCAGTACTTC. Its protein is CASRPGQVSSYEQYF. The rearrangement links TRBV6-5 to TRBJ2-7; 7 positions agree with TRBD1. Trimming at V came to 6 bases and at J to 0 bases, leaving 8 bases not matched to a gene. Germline CDR1 reads MNHEY; CDR2 reads SVGAGI. This CDR3 is built from 15 residues.

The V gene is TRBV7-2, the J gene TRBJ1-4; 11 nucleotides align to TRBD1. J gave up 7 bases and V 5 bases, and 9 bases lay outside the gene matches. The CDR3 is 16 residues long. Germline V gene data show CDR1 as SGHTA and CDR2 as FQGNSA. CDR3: CASSPRGGTGGEKLFF. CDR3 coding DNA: TGTGCCAGCAGCCCTCGGGGGGGGACAGGGGGTGAAAAACTGTTTTTT.

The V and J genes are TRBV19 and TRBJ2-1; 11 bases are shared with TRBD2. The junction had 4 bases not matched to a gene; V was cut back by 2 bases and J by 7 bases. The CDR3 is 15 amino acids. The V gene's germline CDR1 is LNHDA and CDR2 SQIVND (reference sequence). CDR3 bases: TGTGCCAGTAGTATAACTAGCGGGAGTCAAAATGAGCAGTTCTTC. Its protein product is CASSITSGSQNEQFF.

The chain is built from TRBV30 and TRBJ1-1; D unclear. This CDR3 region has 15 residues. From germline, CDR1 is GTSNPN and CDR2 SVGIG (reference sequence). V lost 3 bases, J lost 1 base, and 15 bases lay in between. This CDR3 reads CAWSVGLLRNTEAFF. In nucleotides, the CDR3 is TGTGCCTGGAGCGTTGGACTCTTAAGGAACACTGAAGCTTTCTTT.

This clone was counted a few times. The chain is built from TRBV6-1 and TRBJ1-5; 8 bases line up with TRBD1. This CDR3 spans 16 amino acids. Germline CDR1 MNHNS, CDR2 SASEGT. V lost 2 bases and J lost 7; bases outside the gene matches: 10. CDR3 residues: CASSERQGARGQPQHF. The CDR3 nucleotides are TGTGCCAGCAGTGAAAGGCAGGGGGCACGGGGCCAGCCCCAGCATTTT.

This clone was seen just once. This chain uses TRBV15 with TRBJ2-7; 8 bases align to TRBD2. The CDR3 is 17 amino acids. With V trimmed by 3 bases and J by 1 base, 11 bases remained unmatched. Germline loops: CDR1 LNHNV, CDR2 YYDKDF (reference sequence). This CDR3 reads CATSRKHRAGVSYEQYF. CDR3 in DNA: TGTGCCACCAGCAGGAAACACAGAGCGGGAGTATCCTACGAGCAGTACTTC. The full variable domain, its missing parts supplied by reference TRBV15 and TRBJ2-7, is DAMVIQNPRYQVTQFGKPVTLSCSQTLNHNVMYWYQQKSSQAPKLLFHYYDKDFNNEADTPDNFQSRRPNTSFCFLDIRSPGLGDTAMYLCATSRKHRAGVSYEQYFGPGTRLTVT.

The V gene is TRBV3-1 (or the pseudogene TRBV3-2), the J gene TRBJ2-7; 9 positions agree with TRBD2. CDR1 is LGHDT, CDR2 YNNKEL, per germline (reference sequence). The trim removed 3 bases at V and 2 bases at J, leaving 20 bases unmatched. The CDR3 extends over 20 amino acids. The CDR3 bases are TGTGCCAGCAGCCAGCCCCGGGACGCCCCGGCTCTAGCGGGAACCTACGAGCAGTACTTC. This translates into CASSQPRDAPALAGTYEQYF.

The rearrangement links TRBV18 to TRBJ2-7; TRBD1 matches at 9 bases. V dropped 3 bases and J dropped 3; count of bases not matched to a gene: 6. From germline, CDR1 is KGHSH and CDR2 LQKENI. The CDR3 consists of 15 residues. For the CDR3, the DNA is TGTGCCAGCTCACCCCGCGGACAGGGGATCTACGAGCAGTACTTC. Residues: CASSPRGQGIYEQYF.

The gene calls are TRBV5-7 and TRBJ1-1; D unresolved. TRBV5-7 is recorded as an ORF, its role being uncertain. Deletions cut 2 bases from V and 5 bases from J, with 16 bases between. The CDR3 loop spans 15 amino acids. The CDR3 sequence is CASSFANGRRTEAFF. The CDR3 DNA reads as TGTGCCAGCAGCTTCGCGAATGGCAGGCGTACTGAAGCTTTCTTT.

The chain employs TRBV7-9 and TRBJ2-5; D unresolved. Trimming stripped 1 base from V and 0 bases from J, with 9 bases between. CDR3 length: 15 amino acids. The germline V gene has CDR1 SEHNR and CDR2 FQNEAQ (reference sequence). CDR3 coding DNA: TGTGCCAGCAGCTTAGGCCTGGGCTACCAAGAGACCCAGTACTTC. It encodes CASSLGLGYQETQYF.

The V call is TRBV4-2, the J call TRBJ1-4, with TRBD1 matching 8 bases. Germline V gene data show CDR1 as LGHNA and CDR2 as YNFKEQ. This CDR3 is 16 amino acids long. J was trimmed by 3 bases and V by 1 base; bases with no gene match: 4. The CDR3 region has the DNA TGTGCCAGCAGCCAAGGAAGACAGGGGTCTAATGAAAAACTGTTTTTT. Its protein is CASSQGRQGSNEKLFF.

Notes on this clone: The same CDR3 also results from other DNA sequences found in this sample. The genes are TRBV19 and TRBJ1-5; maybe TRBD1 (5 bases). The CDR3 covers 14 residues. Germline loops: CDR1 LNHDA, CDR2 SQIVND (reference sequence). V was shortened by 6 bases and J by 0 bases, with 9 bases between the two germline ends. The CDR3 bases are TGTGCCAGTAGCCGACAGAATAGCAATCAGCCCCAGCATTTT. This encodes CASSRQNSNQPQHF.

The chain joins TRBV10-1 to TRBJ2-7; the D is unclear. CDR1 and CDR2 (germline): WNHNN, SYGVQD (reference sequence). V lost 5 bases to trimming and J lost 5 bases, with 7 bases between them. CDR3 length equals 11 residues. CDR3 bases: TGCGCCAGCAGTAGAGGTAACGAGCAGTACTTC. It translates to CASSRGNEQYF.

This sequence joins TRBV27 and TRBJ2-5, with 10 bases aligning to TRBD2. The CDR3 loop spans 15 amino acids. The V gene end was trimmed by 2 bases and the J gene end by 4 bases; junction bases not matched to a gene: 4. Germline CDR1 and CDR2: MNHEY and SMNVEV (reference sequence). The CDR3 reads CASSLSGRGRETQYF. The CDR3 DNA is TGTGCCAGCAGTTTAAGCGGGAGGGGTCGAGAGACCCAGTACTTC.

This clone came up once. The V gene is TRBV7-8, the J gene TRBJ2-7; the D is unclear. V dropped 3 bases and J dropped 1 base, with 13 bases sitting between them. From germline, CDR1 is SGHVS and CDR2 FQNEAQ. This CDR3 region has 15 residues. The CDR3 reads CASSFSARSSYEQYF. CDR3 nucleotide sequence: TGTGCCAGCAGCTTTTCCGCCAGGTCATCCTACGAGCAGTACTTC.

The CDR3 reads CASSLAGTGGGGYTF. CDR3 DNA: TGTGCCAGCAGCTTAGCCGGGACAGGGGGCGGTGGCTACACCTTC. The V call is TRBV7-9, the J call TRBJ1-2; the match to TRBD1 covers 12 bases. This CDR3 has 15 residues. V gave up 0 bases and J gave up 7 bases; unmatched junction bases: 3. CDR1 SEHNR and CDR2 FQNEAQ come from the germline V gene (reference sequence).

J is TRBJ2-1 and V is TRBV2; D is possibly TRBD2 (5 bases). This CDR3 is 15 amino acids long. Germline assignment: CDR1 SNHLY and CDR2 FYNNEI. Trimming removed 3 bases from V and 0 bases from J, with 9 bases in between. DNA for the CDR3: TGTGCCAGCAGTGAGGAGCGGAACTCCTACAATGAGCAGTTCTTC. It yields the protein CASSEERNSYNEQFF.

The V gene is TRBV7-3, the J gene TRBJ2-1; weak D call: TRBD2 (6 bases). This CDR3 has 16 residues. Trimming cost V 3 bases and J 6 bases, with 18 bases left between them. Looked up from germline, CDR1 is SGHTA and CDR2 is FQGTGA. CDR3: CASSFIGKAGLNEQFF. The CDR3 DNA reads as TGTGCCAGCAGCTTCATAGGGAAGGCGGGGCTCAATGAGCAGTTCTTC.

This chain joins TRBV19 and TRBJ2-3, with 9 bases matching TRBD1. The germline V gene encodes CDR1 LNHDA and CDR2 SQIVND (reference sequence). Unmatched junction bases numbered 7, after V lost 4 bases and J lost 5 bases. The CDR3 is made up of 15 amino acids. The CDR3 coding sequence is TGTGCCAGTAGTAAATGGACAGGGGCTGAAGATACGCAGTATTTT. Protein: CASSKWTGAEDTQYF. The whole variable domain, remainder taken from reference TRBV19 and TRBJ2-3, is DGGITQSPKYLFRKEGQNVTLSCEQNLNHDAMYWYRQDPGQGLRLIYYSQIVNDFQKGDIAEGYSVSREKKESFPLTVTSAQKNPTAFYLCASSKWTGAEDTQYFGPGTRLTVL.

CDR3 sequence reads: CASSPSDSRSGNTIYF. CDR3 nucleotide sequence: TGTGCCAGCAGCCCGTCGGACAGCCGCTCTGGAAACACCATATATTTT. The chain carries TRBV11-2 and TRBJ1-3, with D possibly being TRBD1 (6 bases). The CDR3 is made up of 16 amino acids. The V gene lost 5 bases and the J gene lost 0 bases, with 14 bases spanning the gap. The V gene's germline CDR1 is SGHAT and CDR2 FQNNGV.

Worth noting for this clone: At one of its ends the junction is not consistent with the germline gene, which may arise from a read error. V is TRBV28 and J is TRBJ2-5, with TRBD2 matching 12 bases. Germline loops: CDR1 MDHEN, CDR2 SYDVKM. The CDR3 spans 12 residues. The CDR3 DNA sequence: TGTGCCAGCAGCGGGGGGACTAGCGGGCCGGACTTC. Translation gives CASSGGTSGPDF. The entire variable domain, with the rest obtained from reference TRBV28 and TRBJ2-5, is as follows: DVKVTQSSRYLVKRTGEKVFLECVQDMDHENMFWYRQDPGLGLRLIYFSYDVKMKEKGDIPEGYSVSREKKERFSLILESASTNQTSMYLCASSGGTSGPDFGPGTRLLVL.

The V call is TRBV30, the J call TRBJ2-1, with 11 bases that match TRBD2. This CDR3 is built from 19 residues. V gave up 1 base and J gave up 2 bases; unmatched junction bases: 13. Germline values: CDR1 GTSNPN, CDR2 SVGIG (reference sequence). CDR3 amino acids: CAWSAFSGRALVAYNEQFF. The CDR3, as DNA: TGTGCCTGGAGTGCATTTAGCGGGAGGGCGTTAGTTGCCTACAATGAGCAGTTCTTC.

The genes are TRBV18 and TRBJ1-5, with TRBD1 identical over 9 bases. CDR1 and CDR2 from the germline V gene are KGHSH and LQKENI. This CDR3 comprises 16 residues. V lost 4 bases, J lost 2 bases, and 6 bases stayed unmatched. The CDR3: CASSLSGQGGNQPQHF. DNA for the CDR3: TGTGCCAGCTCACTTTCGGGACAGGGCGGCAATCAGCCCCAGCATTTT.

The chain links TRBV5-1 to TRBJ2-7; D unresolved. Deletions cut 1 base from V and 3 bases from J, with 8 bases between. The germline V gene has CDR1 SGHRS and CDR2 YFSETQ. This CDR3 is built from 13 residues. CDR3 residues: CASSLSPFYEQYF. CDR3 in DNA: TGCGCCAGCAGCTTGAGCCCCTTCTACGAGCAGTACTTC. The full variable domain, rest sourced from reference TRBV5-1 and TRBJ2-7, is KAGVTQTPRYLIKTRGQQVTLSCSPISGHRSVSWYQQTPGQGLQFLFEYFSETQRNKGNFPGRFSGRQFSNSRSEMNVSTLELGDSALYLCASSLSPFYEQYFGPGTRLTVT.

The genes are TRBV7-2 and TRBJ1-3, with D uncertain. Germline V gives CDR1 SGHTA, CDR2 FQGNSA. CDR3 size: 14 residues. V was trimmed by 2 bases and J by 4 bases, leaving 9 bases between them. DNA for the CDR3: TGTGCCAGCAGCTTATCTAGTATCGGAAACACCATATATTTT. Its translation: CASSLSSIGNTIYF.

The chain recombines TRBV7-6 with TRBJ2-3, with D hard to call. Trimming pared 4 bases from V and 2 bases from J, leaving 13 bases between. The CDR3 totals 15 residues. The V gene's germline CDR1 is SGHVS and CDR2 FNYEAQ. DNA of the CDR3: TGTGCCAGCAGCTCCCTCGGGTCATACACAGATACGCAGTATTTT. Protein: CASSSLGSYTDTQYF.